This TCR beta chain came from a study of blood T cell repertoires in COVID-19. Generated by immunoSEQ multiplex PCR, the TCRdb table keeps only in-frame clones and is missing some. The sample has about 300,000 clones, about nine tenths seen once. Symptom resolution, clearance, or two negative PCRs marked donors in Cohort 3 as recovered. The germline CDR1 and CDR2 sequences are WNHNN and SYGVQD (reference sequence). Between the trimmed V and J ends, which lost 1 base and 1 base, there was a span of 14 bases. The CDR3 spans 18 residues. V is TRBV10-1 and J is TRBJ1-6, with TRBD1 as a possible D gene (6 bases). The material sequenced was PBMCs or T cells enriched from blood (not recorded which). This TCR derives from a woman between 25 and 40 years old who had recovered from COVID-19. This CDR3 reads CASSELGAVGSYNSPLHF. DNA of the CDR3: TGCGCCAGCAGTGAGTTGGGGGCGGTAGGGTCCTATAATTCACCCCTCCACTTT.